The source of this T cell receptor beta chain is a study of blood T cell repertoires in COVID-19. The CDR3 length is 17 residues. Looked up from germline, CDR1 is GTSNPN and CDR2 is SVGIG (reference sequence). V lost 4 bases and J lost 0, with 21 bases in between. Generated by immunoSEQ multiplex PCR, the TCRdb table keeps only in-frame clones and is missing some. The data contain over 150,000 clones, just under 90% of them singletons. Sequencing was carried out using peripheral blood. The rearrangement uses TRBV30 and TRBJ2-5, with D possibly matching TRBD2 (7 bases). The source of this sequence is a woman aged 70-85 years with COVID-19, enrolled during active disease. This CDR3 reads CAWTEGGGGQYQETQYF. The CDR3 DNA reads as TGTGCCTGGACTGAAGGAGGCGGGGGCCAGTACCAAGAGACCCAGTACTTC.